This T cell receptor beta chain derives from a study of T-cell memory formation after mild COVID-19. On the study more broadly: Largely, TCR clusters stayed within a single donor.

Unmatched junction bases numbered 4, after V lost 6 bases and J lost 0 bases. The germline CDR1 and CDR2 sequences are MNHEY and SVGAGI. The CDR3 loop spans 15 amino acids. After 5'RACE with constant-segment primers, TCR alpha and TCR beta cDNA libraries carrying sample barcodes and UMIs were obtained. A single record per CDR3 protein comes from TCRdb applying MiXCR to the 5' RACE reads. The data hold approximately 290,000 distinct CDR3 sequences, with roughly 8% observed a single time. The study, taken as a whole, reports: The authors did not confirm SARS-CoV-2 specificity of second-wave clones peaking day 37. Day 15 to 85 contractors were CD4/CD8 balanced; later expanders leaned CD4+.

This clonotype was detected many times. Its target is unknown. What was sequenced was PBMCs or a T cell subset sorted from them (not recorded which). This receptor was identified in a man between 18 and 29 years old who had mild COVID-19 (a few samples of this study predate the infection). Cell type and time point are not known. The rearrangement uses TRBV6-5 and TRBJ2-1; 8 bases map to TRBD1. CDR3 sequence (DNA): TGTGCCAGCAGCCAAACAGGGGGCTCCTACAATGAGCAGTTCTTC. It codes for CASSQTGGSYNEQFF.